Sequencing of this T cell receptor beta chain was carried out in a study of cytomegalovirus exposure and HLA in healthy donors. Study-wide background: Later, an analysis reported that the 130 or so validation repertoires had used the same platform as the 666 first-cohort repertoires.

Whole-study findings and limits: The study recorded over 150 TCR beta chains that were cytomegalovirus-associated.

The donors were part of the approximately 120-subject validation cohort, which stood apart from the 666-subject first cohort. The data were produced by immunoSEQ multiplex PCR, yet TCRdb's version contains in-frame clones alone and is incomplete. The sample records 90,000 to 100,000 clones, roughly nine tenths being singletons. Note on this clone: Its specificity is not known.

The CDR3 length is 18 residues. The V and J ends lost 0 bases and 1 base, in that order; junction bases with no gene match: 9. Germline assignment: CDR1 LNHNV and CDR2 YYDKDF (reference sequence). Input material: PBMCs. The clonotype comes from a woman in her 30s in good health and CMV-seronegative. The chain carries TRBV15 and TRBJ1-1; 9 positions match TRBD1. CDR3 in DNA: TGTGCCACCAGCAGAGATCTCCTGGACAGGGGTCAGAACACTGAAGCTTTCTTT. Translation: CATSRDLLDRGQNTEAFF. Supplemented by reference TRBV15 and TRBJ1-1, the full variable domain reads DAMVIQNPRYQVTQFGKPVTLSCSQTLNHNVMYWYQQKSSQAPKLLFHYYDKDFNNEADTPDNFQSRRPNTSFCFLDIRSPGLGDTAMYLCATSRDLLDRGQNTEAFFGQGTRLTVV.